This T cell receptor beta chain is from a study of Ad26.COV2.S vaccination and SARS-CoV-2 variants. Points from the study as a whole: Vaccine recipients had higher spike-specific TCR breadth than placebo recipients. Substantial post-vaccination breadth of spike-specific CD8+ and CD4+ T cell responses was reported.

Per the germline V gene, CDR1 is SGHTA and CDR2 is FQGNSA. With 7 bases clipped from V and 6 bases from J, the junction kept 11 bases outside the gene matches. This CDR3 is built from 14 residues. In its sample, this clone was seen once. Its antigen is as yet unknown. Clones were read by immunoSEQ multiplex PCR, and TCRdb kept only the in-frame ones, dropping some. The top ten clones hold around 6.3% of a sample with roughly 180,000 clones, 70% to 90% of them seen once. This receptor was identified in a human donor who had recovered from COVID-19. Specimen: peripheral blood, collected after recovery from COVID-19. The chain joins TRBV7-2 to TRBJ1-2, with 7 bases fitting TRBD1. In DNA form, the CDR3 reads TGTGCCAGCACCCCACCGGGCAGGGGGAATGGCTACACCTTC. Encoded protein: CASTPPGRGNGYTF. Full variable domain (missing parts from reference TRBV7-2 and TRBJ1-2): GAGVSQSPSNKVTEKGKDVELRCDPISGHTALYWYRQSLGQGLEFLIYFQGNSAPDKSGLPSDRFSAERTGGSVSTLTIQRTQQEDSAVYLCASTPPGRGNGYTFGSGTRLTVV.